This TCR beta chain is drawn from a study of blood T cell repertoires in COVID-19 (dated by TCRdb to about 2020). Looking at the study overall: The collaborator samples originated in the United States, Italy and Spain and spanned the acute and convalescent phases of COVID-19. Samples came from the ongoing ImmuneRACE study (first 160 participants) plus 1,254 subjects from 6 global collaborators. Subjects who had been exposed to COVID-19, were actively infected with it, or had recovered from it provided the deeply sampled blood TCRbeta repertoires that made up the dataset. Where available, HLA class I and class II types were obtained from metadata supplied by the sample provider rather than from assay-based typing. A de-identified subject ID, COVID-19 status, age in years and sex were almost always included in the sample metadata. The prospective study material was composed of cDNA or gDNA derived from T cells, B-cell-depleted T cells, or PBMCs. The repertoires were made available in a free public database intended to serve as a resource for research on the immune response to SARS-CoV-2. Paper-wide results and their limitations: The quantity of clinical and demographic metadata differed by source and by participant and was supplied without curation.

One collaborating source in Seattle enrolled patients during active infection and followed them longitudinally through the course of disease. Each collaborating institution followed its own protocols to collect whole blood in K2EDTA tubes. Collaborator samples were shipped for TCRbeta analysis as frozen whole blood, isolated PBMCs, or DNA extracted from either sample type. In this sample, this clone turned up a few times. The antigen it recognizes is unknown. Qualities for individual bases were not recorded, and no much larger clone is one base off. TCRbeta CDR3 regions were amplified from genomic DNA using the immunoSEQ Assay, a bias-controlled multiplex PCR. The source study handled its data this way. Nucleated cell counts per sample were estimated from amplification of reference gene primers within the assay. To quantify the absolute abundance of each unique TCRbeta CDR3 rearrangement, sequence reads were collapsed and filtered. For each sample, productive Simpson clonality was calculated by taking the square root of Simpson's diversity index across productive rearrangements. In TCRdb, the immuneACCESS table is reduced to in-frame sequences with V and J assigned. These tables do not hold every clone; where another copy was compared, an unresolved V gene accounts for under half, and the others remain unexplained. The V and J calls and the clone size are those of that table, but D and trimming were determined from the DNA. The table for this sample lists roughly 110,000 clones; more than 70% of them were counted only once. The ten largest clones capture roughly 5% of the sample.

Between the V and J ends, shortened by 3 bases and 0 bases respectively, the junction contains 11 bases. Measured from the cysteine to the phenylalanine, the CDR3 is 16 residues long. Just the 48-base CDR3 DNA is kept, in frame starting at base 1. As encoded in the germline V gene, CDR1 is LGHNA while CDR2 is YSLEER. Material for sequencing was peripheral blood. The sequence came from a woman aged 55 to 70 with COVID-19, enrolled during active disease. The V and J genes are TRBV4-3 and TRBJ2-2, with no confident D gene call. The DNA sequence reads TGCGCCAGCAGCCACCTCGGGTCAGCGAACACCGGGGAGCTGTTTTTT. Its protein reads: CASSHLGSANTGELFF.